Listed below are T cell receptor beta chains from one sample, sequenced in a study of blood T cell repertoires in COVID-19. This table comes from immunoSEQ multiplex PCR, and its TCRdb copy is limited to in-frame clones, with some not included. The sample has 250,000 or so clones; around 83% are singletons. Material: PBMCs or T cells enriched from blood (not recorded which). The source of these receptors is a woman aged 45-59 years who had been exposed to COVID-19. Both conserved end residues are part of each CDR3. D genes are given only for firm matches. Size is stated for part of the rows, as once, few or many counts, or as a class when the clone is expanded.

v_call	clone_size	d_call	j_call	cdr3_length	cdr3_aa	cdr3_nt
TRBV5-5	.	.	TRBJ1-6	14	CASSLKGGGSPLHF	TGTGCCAGCAGCTTGAAAGGGGGGGGTTCACCCCTCCACTTT
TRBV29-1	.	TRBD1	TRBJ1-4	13	CSVAVTGLEKLFF	TGCAGCGTTGCTGTGACAGGGCTTGAAAAACTGTTTTTT
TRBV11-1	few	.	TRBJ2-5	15	CASSLGQTEQETQYF	TGTGCCAGCAGCTTAGGTCAGACAGAGCAAGAGACCCAGTACTTC
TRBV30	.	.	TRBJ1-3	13	CALKLAGGNTIYF	TGTGCCCTCAAGCTTGCGGGGGGAAACACCATATATTTT
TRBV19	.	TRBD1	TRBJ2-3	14	CASSTGGWSDTQYF	TGTGCCAGTAGTACAGGGGGCTGGAGCGATACGCAGTATTTT
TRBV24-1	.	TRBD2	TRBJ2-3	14	CATSPSGDTDTQYF	TGTGCCACCAGCCCTAGCGGGGACACAGATACGCAGTATTTT
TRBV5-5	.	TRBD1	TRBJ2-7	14	CASSLGTGEREQYF	TGTGCCAGCAGCTTGGGTACAGGGGAGCGGGAGCAGTACTTC
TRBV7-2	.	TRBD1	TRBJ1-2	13	CASSPDRDYGYTF	TGTGCCAGCAGCCCGGACAGGGACTATGGCTACACCTTC
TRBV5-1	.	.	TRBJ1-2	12	CASSGSNYGYTF	TGCGCCAGCAGCGGCAGTAACTATGGCTACACCTTC
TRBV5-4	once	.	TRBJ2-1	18	CASSSEYKAPLKYNEQFF	TGTGCCAGCAGCTCGGAGTATAAAGCACCACTAAAATACAATGAGCAGTTCTTC
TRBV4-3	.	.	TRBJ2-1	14	CASSQVEGSNEQFF	TGCGCCAGCAGCCAAGTGGAGGGTTCCAATGAGCAGTTCTTC
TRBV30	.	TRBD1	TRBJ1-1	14	CAWSRGQLNTEAFF	TGTGCCTGGAGTCGGGGACAGTTGAACACTGAAGCTTTCTTT
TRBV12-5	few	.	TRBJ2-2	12	CASGSFAGELFF	TGTGCTAGTGGTTCCTTCGCCGGGGAGCTGTTTTTT
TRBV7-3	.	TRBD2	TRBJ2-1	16	CASSPSLAGYSGEQFF	TGTGCCAGCAGCCCCTCACTAGCGGGGTATAGCGGTGAGCAGTTCTTC
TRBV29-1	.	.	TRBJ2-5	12	CSEGDTAETQYF	TGCAGCGAGGGTGATACAGCAGAGACCCAGTACTTC
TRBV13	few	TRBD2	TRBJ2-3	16	CASSYPSGGRTDTQYF	TGTGCCAGCAGCTACCCAAGCGGGGGGCGCACAGATACGCAGTATTTT
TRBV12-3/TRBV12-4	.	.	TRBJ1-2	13	CATAETANYGYTF	TGTGCCACCGCCGAGACAGCCAACTATGGCTACACCTTC
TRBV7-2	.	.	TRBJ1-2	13	CASSLFSDYGYTF	TGTGCCAGCAGCTTATTTTCGGACTATGGCTACACCTTC
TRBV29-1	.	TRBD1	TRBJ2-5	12	CSVEGDRETQYF	TGCAGCGTTGAGGGGGACAGGGAGACCCAGTACTTC
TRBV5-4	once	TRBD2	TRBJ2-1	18	CASSPGLAGVGSYNEQFF	TGTGCCAGCAGCCCGGGACTAGCGGGGGTTGGCTCCTACAATGAGCAGTTCTTC
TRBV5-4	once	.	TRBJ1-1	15	CASSWNPTGNTEAFF	TGTGCCAGCAGCTGGAACCCCACAGGGAACACTGAAGCTTTCTTT
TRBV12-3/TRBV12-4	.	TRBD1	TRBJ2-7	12	CASSQGTEEQYF	TGTGCCAGCAGTCAGGGGACAGAAGAGCAGTACTTC
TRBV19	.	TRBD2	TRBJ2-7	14	CASRAGTRADEQYF	TGTGCCAGTAGAGCCGGGACTAGGGCCGACGAGCAGTACTTC
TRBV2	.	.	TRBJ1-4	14	CASSDPRGNEKLFF	TGTGCCAGCAGTGACCCCCGGGGGAATGAAAAACTGTTTTTT
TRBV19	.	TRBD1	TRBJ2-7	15	CASSFEFSGTDEQYF	TGTGCCAGTAGCTTCGAGTTCTCCGGGACAGACGAGCAGTACTTC
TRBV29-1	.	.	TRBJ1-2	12	CSAGGILTDYTF	TGCAGCGCCGGGGGGATACTGACGGACTACACCTTC
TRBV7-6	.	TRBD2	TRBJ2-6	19	CASSPREGSDPRGANVLTF	TGTGCCAGCAGCCCGAGGGAGGGGAGTGACCCTCGAGGGGCCAACGTCCTGACTTTC
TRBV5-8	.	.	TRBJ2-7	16	CASSPPSRTGTYEQYF	TGTGCCAGCAGCCCCCCCTCTAGAACAGGGACCTACGAGCAGTACTTC
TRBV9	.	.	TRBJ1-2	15	CASSVDNPHAGGYTF	TGTGCCAGCAGCGTAGATAACCCCCATGCGGGGGGCTACACCTTC
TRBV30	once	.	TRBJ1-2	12	CASHGEDYGYTF	TGTGCCAGCCACGGGGAGGACTATGGCTACACCTTC
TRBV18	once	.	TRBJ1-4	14	CASSPGHRDEKLFF	TGTGCCAGCTCACCCGGACATAGGGATGAAAAACTGTTTTTT
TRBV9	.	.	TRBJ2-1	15	CASSVDQAFYNEQFF	TGTGCCAGCAGCGTAGACCAAGCCTTCTACAATGAGCAGTTCTTC
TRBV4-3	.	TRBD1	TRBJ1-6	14	CASSPGQGNSPLHF	TGCGCCAGCAGCCCGGGACAGGGGAATTCACCCCTCCACTTT
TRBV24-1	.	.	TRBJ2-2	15	CATSDYRENTGELFF	TGTGCCACCAGTGATTACAGGGAAAACACCGGGGAGCTGTTTTTT
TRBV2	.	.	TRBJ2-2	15	CASTQEPSGTGELFF	TGTGCCAGCACCCAAGAACCCTCGGGCACCGGGGAGCTGTTTTTT
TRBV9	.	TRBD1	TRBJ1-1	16	CASSVSPGTVNTEAFF	TGTGCCAGCAGCGTTTCCCCCGGGACAGTGAACACTGAAGCTTTCTTT
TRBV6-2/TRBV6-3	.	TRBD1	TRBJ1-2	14	CASSRTGEYNGYTF	TGTGCCAGCAGTAGGACAGGGGAGTACAATGGCTACACCTTC
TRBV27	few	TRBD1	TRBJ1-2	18	CASSFRPPGQGYDYGYTF	TGTGCCAGCAGTTTCCGACCTCCGGGACAGGGGTACGACTATGGCTACACCTTC
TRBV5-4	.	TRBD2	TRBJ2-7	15	CASSVRTSGPYEQYF	TGTGCCAGCAGCGTCCGGACTAGCGGACCATACGAGCAGTACTTC
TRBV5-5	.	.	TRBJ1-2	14	CASSLEGRTIGYTF	TGTGCCAGCAGCTTGGAGGGCAGGACTATTGGCTACACCTTC
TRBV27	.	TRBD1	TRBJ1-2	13	CASRGTGNYGYTF	TGTGCCAGCAGAGGGACAGGGAACTATGGCTACACCTTC
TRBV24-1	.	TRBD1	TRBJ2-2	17	CATSDLKGQGISGELFF	TGTGCCACCAGTGATTTGAAGGGACAGGGGATATCCGGGGAGCTGTTTTTT
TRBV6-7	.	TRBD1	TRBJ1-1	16	CASSYTGTGAITEAFF	TGTGCCAGCAGTTACACGGGGACAGGGGCTATCACTGAAGCTTTCTTT
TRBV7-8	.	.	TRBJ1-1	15	CASSLRGNMNTEAFF	TGTGCCAGCAGCTTAAGGGGGAATATGAACACTGAAGCTTTCTTT
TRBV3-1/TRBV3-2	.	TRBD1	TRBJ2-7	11	CATGTGSEQYF	TGTGCCACCGGGACAGGGAGCGAGCAGTACTTC
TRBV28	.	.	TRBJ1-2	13	CASSLFRGYGYTF	TGTGCCAGCAGTTTATTCCGGGGGTACGGCTACACCTTC
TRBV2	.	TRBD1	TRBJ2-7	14	CASDRGNVIHEQYF	TGTGCCAGCGACAGGGGAAACGTTATCCACGAGCAGTACTTC
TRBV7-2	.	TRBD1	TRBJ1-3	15	CASSLGQGFGNTIYF	TGTGCCAGCAGCTTGGGACAGGGGTTTGGAAACACCATATATTTT
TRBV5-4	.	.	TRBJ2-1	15	CASGRSGTNYNEQFF	TGTGCCAGCGGTAGGTCGGGTACCAACTACAATGAGCAGTTCTTC
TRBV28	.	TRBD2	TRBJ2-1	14	CASRLAGGPHEQFF	TGTGCCAGCAGACTAGCGGGGGGGCCCCATGAGCAGTTCTTC
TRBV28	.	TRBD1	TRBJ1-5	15	CASSLAGGGNQPQHF	TGTGCCAGCAGTTTGGCAGGGGGAGGCAATCAGCCCCAGCATTTT